Shown below are 8 T cell receptor beta chains from a single sample sequenced in a study of blood T cells in healthy people across ages. The use of a sample-barcoded 5' primer and a J-beta primer mix characterized a second PCR of about 7 to 12 cycles. TCRdb re-analysed the 5' RACE reads in MiXCR, keeping a single row per CDR3 protein. Altogether around 1,500,000 distinct CDR3 sequences are present, approximately 28% being singletons, with the ten largest covering over 7%. The sequenced material came from blood. Receptors were obtained from a young woman in good health.

The rearrangement links TRBV28 to TRBJ2-6, with 7 nucleotides matching TRBD1. The CDR3 spans 14 residues. V shed 5 bases, J shed 10 bases, and the junction held 8 bases outside the gene matches. Germline CDR1 MDHEN, CDR2 SYDVKM. The CDR3 protein is CASSLMTGRNVLTF. In DNA, the CDR3 is TGTGCCAGCAGTCTTATGACAGGGAGAAACGTCCTGACTTTC.

This clonotype appeared many times. The chain joins TRBV7-9 to TRBJ2-5; a possible D gene is TRBD2 (6 bases). CDR3 length: 15 residues. The ends were cut back, 2 bases at V and 7 bases at J, with 17 bases in the middle. Germline lookup yields CDR1 SEHNR and CDR2 FQNEAQ (reference sequence). The CDR3 reads CASSLHGGTLGTQYF. The CDR3 nucleotides read TGTGCCAGCAGCTTACACGGGGGAACCCTTGGGACCCAGTACTTC.

The gene calls are TRBV20-1 and TRBJ2-2; D is ambiguous. CDR1 DFQATT and CDR2 SNEGSKA come from the germline V gene (reference sequence). Trimming removed 0 bases from V and 1 base from J, with 6 bases in between. This CDR3 is built from 14 residues. The CDR3, as DNA: TGCAGTGCTAGAGATTTTCAGAACACCGGGGAGCTGTTTTTT. Translation gives CSARDFQNTGELFF.

The chain joins TRBV11-3 to TRBJ2-1; possible D gene TRBD2, 7 bases. Per the germline V gene, CDR1 is SGHNT and CDR2 is YENEEA. V was pared by 4 bases and J by 7 bases, with 14 bases between. This CDR3 region has 14 residues. CDR3 sequence reads: CASSSRGGWNEQFF. DNA of the CDR3: TGTGCCAGCAGCTCGCGCGGGGGCTGGAATGAGCAGTTCTTC.

A word on this clonotype: This sequence may be a read error, since a much larger clone differs from it by one base. V usage is TRBV3-1 and J usage is TRBJ2-1; 13 positions agree with TRBD2. V lost 4 bases and J lost 10; bases outside the gene matches: 13. The germline gives CDR1 LGHDT, CDR2 YNNKEL (reference sequence). This CDR3 is built from 17 residues. The CDR3 region is CASSRGLAGPSSYEQFF. The DNA of the CDR3 is TGTGCCAGCAGCCGGGGACTAGCGGGACCAAGCTCCTACGAGCAGTTCTTC.

This clonotype was seen at least ten times. V and J are TRBV12-5 and TRBJ2-7; TRBD1 might be the D (6 bases). The CDR3 totals 13 residues. The V end lost 8 bases, the J end lost 3 bases, and 14 bases lay between the germline ends. Germline V gene lookup returns CDR1 LGHNT and CDR2 FRNRAP. The DNA of the CDR3 is TGTGCTAGTAAGACCGGGACAAACTACGAGCAGTACTTC. It is translated as CASKTGTNYEQYF.

On this clonotype: This may be a read error, as it is one base from a much larger clone. This sequence joins TRBV6-5 and TRBJ2-7; 7 positions agree with TRBD2. CDR3 size: 14 residues. Germline trimming cut 6 bases from V and 4 bases from J; bases unmatched to any gene: 9. Germline V gene data show CDR1 as MNHEY and CDR2 as SVGAGI. The DNA for the CDR3 is TGTGCCAGCAGATACGCGCCGGGAGGATACGAGCAGTACTTC. Translating it yields CASRYAPGGYEQYF.

This chain uses TRBV20-1 with TRBJ2-1, with D tentatively TRBD1 or TRBD2 (5 bases each). This CDR3 has 15 residues. Trimming left V 4 bases short and J 2 bases short, with 15 bases between. CDR1 is DFQATT and CDR2 is SNEGSKA in the germline V gene (reference sequence). The CDR3 protein is CSAKYSGTPYNEQFF. The CDR3 DNA follows: TGCAGTGCTAAATACTCCGGGACCCCCTACAATGAGCAGTTCTTC.